These T cell receptor beta chains were read from a single sample in a study of blood T cell repertoires in COVID-19. TCRdb keeps only in-frame clones here, not all; method: immunoSEQ multiplex PCR. The sample has about 170,000 clones; 80% to 90% are singletons. The sample consisted of PBMCs or T cells enriched from blood (not recorded which). Every receptor here comes from a woman aged 50 to 60 in a cohort exposed to, infected with or recovered from COVID-19 (not recorded which). Each CDR3 is given with its conserved first and last residue. D genes are given only for firm matches. Some rows have no size entry. The others give once, few or many, or a class for an expanded clone.

d_call: -; v_call: TRBV7-3; clone_size: -; j_call: TRBJ1-3; cdr3_aa: CASSLTVGGDTGNTIYF; cdr3_nt: TGTGCCAGCAGCTTAACGGTAGGGGGAGACACTGGAAACACCATATATTTT
d_call: TRBD1; v_call: TRBV27; clone_size: -; j_call: TRBJ1-4; cdr3_aa: CASSARGQGNEKLFF; cdr3_nt: TGTGCCAGCAGTGCCAGGGGGCAGGGTAATGAAAAACTGTTTTTT
d_call: -; v_call: TRBV30; clone_size: -; j_call: TRBJ1-5; cdr3_aa: CAWNRGSNQPQHF; cdr3_nt: TGTGCCTGGAATCGGGGAAGCAATCAGCCCCAGCATTTT
d_call: -; v_call: TRBV2; clone_size: -; j_call: TRBJ2-4; cdr3_aa: CASRDVASIQYF; cdr3_nt: TGTGCCAGCCGAGATGTAGCGAGCATTCAGTACTTC
d_call: -; v_call: TRBV9; clone_size: -; j_call: TRBJ1-1; cdr3_aa: CASSVEPQLSNTEAFF; cdr3_nt: TGTGCCAGCAGCGTAGAACCACAGCTATCGAACACTGAAGCTTTCTTT
d_call: -; v_call: TRBV6-4; clone_size: -; j_call: TRBJ1-1; cdr3_aa: CASSAGEGTEAFF; cdr3_nt: TGTGCCAGCAGTGCTGGAGAGGGAACTGAAGCTTTCTTT
d_call: -; v_call: TRBV5-6; clone_size: -; j_call: TRBJ2-1; cdr3_aa: CASSLVPGSYNEQFF; cdr3_nt: TGTGCCAGCAGCTTGGTCCCGGGCTCCTACAATGAGCAGTTCTTC
d_call: -; v_call: TRBV7-9; clone_size: -; j_call: TRBJ2-3; cdr3_aa: CASSPWSGSTDTQYF; cdr3_nt: TGTGCCAGCAGCCCTTGGTCGGGATCCACAGATACGCAGTATTTT
d_call: -; v_call: TRBV7-9; clone_size: -; j_call: TRBJ1-1; cdr3_aa: CASSPSLLPSLNTEAFF; cdr3_nt: TGTGCCAGCAGCCCAAGCTTACTCCCGAGCTTGAACACTGAAGCTTTCTTT
d_call: -; v_call: TRBV19; clone_size: -; j_call: TRBJ1-5; cdr3_aa: CASSILGDRPQHF; cdr3_nt: TGTGCCAGTAGTATATTAGGAGATAGGCCCCAGCATTTT
d_call: -; v_call: TRBV6-5; clone_size: -; j_call: TRBJ1-4; cdr3_aa: CASSSDSRINEKLFF; cdr3_nt: TGTGCCAGCAGTTCAGACAGCAGAATAAATGAAAAACTGTTTTTT
d_call: -; v_call: TRBV18; clone_size: -; j_call: TRBJ1-1; cdr3_aa: CASSPPAALNTEAFF; cdr3_nt: TGTGCCAGCTCACCACCGGCGGCCTTGAACACTGAAGCTTTCTTT
d_call: TRBD1; v_call: TRBV6-2/TRBV6-3; clone_size: -; j_call: TRBJ1-2; cdr3_aa: CASSYQGALNGYTF; cdr3_nt: TGTGCCAGCAGTTACCAGGGGGCGCTTAATGGCTACACCTTC
d_call: -; v_call: TRBV7-2; clone_size: once; j_call: TRBJ1-5; cdr3_aa: CASSLQAFLSTQPQHF; cdr3_nt: TGTGCCAGCAGCCTACAGGCATTTTTGAGCACTCAGCCCCAGCATTTT
d_call: TRBD1; v_call: TRBV29-1; clone_size: -; j_call: TRBJ1-2; cdr3_aa: CSVEVVQGARGYTF; cdr3_nt: TGCAGCGTTGAAGTGGTACAGGGGGCGAGAGGCTACACCTTC
d_call: TRBD1; v_call: TRBV28; clone_size: -; j_call: TRBJ2-1; cdr3_aa: CASSTRTGGGNEQFF; cdr3_nt: TGTGCCAGCAGTACCCGGACAGGGGGCGGCAATGAGCAGTTCTTC
d_call: -; v_call: TRBV11-2; clone_size: -; j_call: TRBJ1-5; cdr3_aa: CASSLGWGQPQHF; cdr3_nt: TGTGCCAGCAGCTTAGGTTGGGGCCAGCCCCAGCATTTT
d_call: -; v_call: TRBV27; clone_size: few; j_call: TRBJ1-4; cdr3_aa: CASSLRAGYGNEKLFF; cdr3_nt: TGTGCCAGCAGTTTAAGGGCAGGGTATGGAAATGAAAAACTGTTTTTT
d_call: -; v_call: TRBV4-1; clone_size: -; j_call: TRBJ2-1; cdr3_aa: CASNQGGTADNEQFF; cdr3_nt: TGCGCCAGCAACCAAGGAGGGACAGCGGACAATGAGCAGTTCTTC
d_call: TRBD1; v_call: TRBV30; clone_size: -; j_call: TRBJ1-5; cdr3_aa: CAWSEGQGDQPQHF; cdr3_nt: TGTGCCTGGAGTGAGGGGCAGGGGGATCAGCCCCAGCATTTT
d_call: -; v_call: TRBV6-5; clone_size: -; j_call: TRBJ1-5; cdr3_aa: CASSYGGSYSNQPQHF; cdr3_nt: TGTGCCAGCAGTTACGGGGGCAGCTATAGCAATCAGCCCCAGCATTTT
d_call: -; v_call: TRBV5-1; clone_size: -; j_call: TRBJ1-1; cdr3_aa: CASSAKGVTEAFF; cdr3_nt: TGCGCCAGCAGCGCCAAAGGGGTCACTGAAGCTTTCTTT
d_call: -; v_call: TRBV11-2; clone_size: few; j_call: TRBJ1-1; cdr3_aa: CASSLRQASKGGEAFF; cdr3_nt: TGTGCCAGCAGCTTACGACAGGCCTCGAAGGGTGGTGAAGCTTTCTTT
d_call: -; v_call: TRBV11-2; clone_size: -; j_call: TRBJ1-3; cdr3_aa: CASSLGQISGNTIYF; cdr3_nt: TGTGCCAGCAGCTTAGGACAGATCTCTGGAAACACCATATATTTT
d_call: -; v_call: TRBV7-2; clone_size: -; j_call: TRBJ1-6; cdr3_aa: CASSLVENSPLHF; cdr3_nt: TGTGCCAGCAGCTTAGTGGAGAATTCACCCCTCCACTTT
d_call: -; v_call: TRBV4-3; clone_size: -; j_call: TRBJ1-4; cdr3_aa: CASSQVGGEKLFF; cdr3_nt: TGCGCCAGCAGCCAAGTGGGGGGGGAAAAACTGTTTTTT
d_call: TRBD2; v_call: TRBV7-9; clone_size: -; j_call: TRBJ2-1; cdr3_aa: CASIPPRGGGGDEQFF; cdr3_nt: TGTGCCAGCATCCCACCGCGGGGCGGGGGGGGCGATGAGCAGTTCTTC
d_call: -; v_call: TRBV19; clone_size: -; j_call: TRBJ2-3; cdr3_aa: CASSTTTRGLWVTQYF; cdr3_nt: TGTGCCAGTAGTACGACTACTAGGGGACTTTGGGTTACGCAGTATTTT
d_call: TRBD2; v_call: TRBV10-3; clone_size: -; j_call: TRBJ2-1; cdr3_aa: CAISVGSGGGDDEQFF; cdr3_nt: TGTGCCATCAGTGTAGGTTCTGGCGGGGGGGATGATGAGCAGTTCTTC
d_call: -; v_call: TRBV4-1; clone_size: -; j_call: TRBJ2-6; cdr3_aa: CASSPLGHANVLTF; cdr3_nt: TGCGCCAGCAGCCCCCTCGGACACGCCAACGTCCTGACTTTC
d_call: -; v_call: TRBV19; clone_size: -; j_call: TRBJ2-1; cdr3_aa: CASSIEGGEGYNEQFF; cdr3_nt: TGTGCCAGTAGTATCGAGGGGGGGGAGGGTTACAATGAGCAGTTCTTC
d_call: -; v_call: TRBV9; clone_size: -; j_call: TRBJ1-6; cdr3_aa: CASNSYNSPLHF; cdr3_nt: TGTGCCAGTAACTCCTATAATTCACCCCTCCACTTT
d_call: -; v_call: TRBV5-4; clone_size: few; j_call: TRBJ1-2; cdr3_aa: CASSHSTGNGYGYTF; cdr3_nt: TGTGCCAGCAGCCACTCAACAGGGAACGGCTATGGCTACACCTTC
d_call: TRBD2; v_call: TRBV9; clone_size: once; j_call: TRBJ2-3; cdr3_aa: CASSPHAGATDTQYF; cdr3_nt: TGTGCCAGCAGCCCCCACGCGGGAGCAACAGATACGCAGTATTTT
d_call: -; v_call: TRBV7-2; clone_size: -; j_call: TRBJ1-2; cdr3_aa: CASSLGPESYGYTF; cdr3_nt: TGTGCCAGCAGCTTAGGGCCAGAATCATATGGCTACACCTTC
d_call: -; v_call: TRBV10-1; clone_size: -; j_call: TRBJ1-1; cdr3_aa: CASSPAGYDTEAFF; cdr3_nt: TGCGCCAGCAGTCCCGCAGGGTATGACACTGAAGCTTTCTTT
d_call: TRBD1; v_call: TRBV4-3; clone_size: -; j_call: TRBJ2-7; cdr3_aa: CASSQLTGASYEQYF; cdr3_nt: TGCGCCAGCAGCCAACTGACAGGGGCCTCCTACGAGCAGTACTTC
d_call: -; v_call: TRBV7-9; clone_size: -; j_call: TRBJ2-7; cdr3_aa: CASSLALTVYEQYF; cdr3_nt: TGTGCCAGCAGCTTAGCGCTAACAGTCTACGAGCAGTACTTC
d_call: -; v_call: TRBV28; clone_size: few; j_call: TRBJ1-2; cdr3_aa: CASREGQLVDGYTF; cdr3_nt: TGTGCCAGCAGGGAAGGACAGTTGGTGGATGGCTACACCTTC
d_call: TRBD1; v_call: TRBV27; clone_size: -; j_call: TRBJ2-7; cdr3_aa: CASSYPGQGTEQYF; cdr3_nt: TGTGCCAGCAGCTATCCGGGACAGGGGACCGAGCAGTACTTC